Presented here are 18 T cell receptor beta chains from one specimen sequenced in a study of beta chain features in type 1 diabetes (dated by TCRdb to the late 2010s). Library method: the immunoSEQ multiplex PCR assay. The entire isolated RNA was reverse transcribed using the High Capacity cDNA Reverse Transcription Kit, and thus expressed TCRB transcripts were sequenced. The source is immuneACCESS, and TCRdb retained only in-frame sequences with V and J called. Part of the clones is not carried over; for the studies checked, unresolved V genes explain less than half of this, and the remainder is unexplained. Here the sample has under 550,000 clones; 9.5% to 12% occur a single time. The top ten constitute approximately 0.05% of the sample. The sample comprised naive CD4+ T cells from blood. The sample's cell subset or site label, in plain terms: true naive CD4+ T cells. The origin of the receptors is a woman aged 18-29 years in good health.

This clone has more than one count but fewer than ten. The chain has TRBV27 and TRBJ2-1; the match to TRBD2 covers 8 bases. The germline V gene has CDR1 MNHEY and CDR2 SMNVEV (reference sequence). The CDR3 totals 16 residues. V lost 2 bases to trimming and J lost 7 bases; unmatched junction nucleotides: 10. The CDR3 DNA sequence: TGTGCCAGCAGTTTAGAGGGGGGACTAGGGCTGAATGAGCAGTTCTTC. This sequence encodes CASSLEGGLGLNEQFF.

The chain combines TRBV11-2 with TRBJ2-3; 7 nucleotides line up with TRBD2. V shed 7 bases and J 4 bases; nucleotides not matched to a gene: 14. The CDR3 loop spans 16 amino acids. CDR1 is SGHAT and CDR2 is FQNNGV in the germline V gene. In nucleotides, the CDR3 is TGTGCCAGCACCCCCCGTGGGCGGGAGCGGCCAGATACGCAGTATTTT. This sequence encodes CASTPRGRERPDTQYF.

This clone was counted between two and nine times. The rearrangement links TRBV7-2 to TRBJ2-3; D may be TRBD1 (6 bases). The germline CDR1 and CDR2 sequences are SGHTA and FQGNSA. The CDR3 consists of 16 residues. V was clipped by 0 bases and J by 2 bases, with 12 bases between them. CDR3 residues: CASSLALRTDTDTQYF. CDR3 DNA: TGTGCCAGCAGCTTAGCGCTCAGGACAGACACAGATACGCAGTATTTT.

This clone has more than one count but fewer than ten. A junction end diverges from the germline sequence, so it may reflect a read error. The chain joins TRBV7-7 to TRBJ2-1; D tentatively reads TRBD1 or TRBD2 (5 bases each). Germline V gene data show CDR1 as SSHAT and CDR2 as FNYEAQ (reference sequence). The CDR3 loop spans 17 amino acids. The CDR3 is CASSLATGRKGSDEQFF. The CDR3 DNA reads TGTGCTAGCAGCTTAGCGACGGGACGCAAGGGGAGCGATGAGCAGTTCTTC.

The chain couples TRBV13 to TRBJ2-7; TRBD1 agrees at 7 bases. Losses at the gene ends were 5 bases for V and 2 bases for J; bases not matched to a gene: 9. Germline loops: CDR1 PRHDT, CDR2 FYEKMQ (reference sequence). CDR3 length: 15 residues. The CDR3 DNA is TGTGCCAGCAGCACCTATGAGACAGGGACCTACGAGCAGTACTTC. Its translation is CASSTYETGTYEQYF.

This CDR3 reads CASSRSSDTQYF. The CDR3 region has the DNA TGTGCCAGCTCAAGGTCGTCAGATACGCAGTATTTT. The chain couples TRBV18 to TRBJ2-3; the D is unclear. The CDR3 extends over 12 amino acids. CDR1 is KGHSH, CDR2 LQKENI, per germline. The germline V and J ends were trimmed by 5 bases and 4 bases, with 7 bases remaining between them.

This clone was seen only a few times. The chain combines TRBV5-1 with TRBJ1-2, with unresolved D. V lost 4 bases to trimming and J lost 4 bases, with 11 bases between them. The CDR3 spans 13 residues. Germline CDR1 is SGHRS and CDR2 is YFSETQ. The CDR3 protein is CASSRTDSYGYTF. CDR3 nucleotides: TGCGCCAGCAGCCGCACGGACTCCTATGGCTACACCTTC.

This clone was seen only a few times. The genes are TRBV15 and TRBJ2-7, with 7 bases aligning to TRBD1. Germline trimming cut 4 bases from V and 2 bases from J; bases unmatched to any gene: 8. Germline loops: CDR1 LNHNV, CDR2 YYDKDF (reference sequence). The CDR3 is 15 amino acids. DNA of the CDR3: TGTGCCACCAGCACAGCGACAGGGCTGGCCTACGAGCAGTACGTC. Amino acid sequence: CATSTATGLAYEQYV.

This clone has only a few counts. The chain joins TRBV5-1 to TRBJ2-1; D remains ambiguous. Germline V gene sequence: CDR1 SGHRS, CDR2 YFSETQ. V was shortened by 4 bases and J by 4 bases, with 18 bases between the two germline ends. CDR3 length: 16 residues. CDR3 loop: CASSLRGQRGYNEQFF. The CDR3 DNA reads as TGCGCCAGCAGCCTTCGAGGCCAACGTGGATACAATGAGCAGTTCTTC.

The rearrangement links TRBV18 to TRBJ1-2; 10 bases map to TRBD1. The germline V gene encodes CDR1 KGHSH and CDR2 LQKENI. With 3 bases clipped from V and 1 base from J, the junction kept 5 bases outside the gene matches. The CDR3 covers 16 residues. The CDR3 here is CASSPRGQGHNYGYTF. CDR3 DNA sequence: TGTGCCAGCTCACCCCGGGGACAGGGGCATAACTATGGCTACACCTTC.

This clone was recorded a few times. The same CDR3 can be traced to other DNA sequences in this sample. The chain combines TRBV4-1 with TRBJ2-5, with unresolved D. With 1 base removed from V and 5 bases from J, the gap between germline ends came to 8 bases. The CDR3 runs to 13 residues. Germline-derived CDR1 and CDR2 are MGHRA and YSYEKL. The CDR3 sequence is CASSQVVVETQYF. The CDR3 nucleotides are TGCGCCAGCAGCCAAGTGGTAGTCGAGACCCAGTACTTC.

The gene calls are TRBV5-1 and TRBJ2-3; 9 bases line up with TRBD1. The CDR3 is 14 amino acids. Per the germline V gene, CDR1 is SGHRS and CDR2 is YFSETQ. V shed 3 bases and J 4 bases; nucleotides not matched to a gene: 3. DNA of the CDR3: TGCGCCAGCAGCTCGGGGACAGGGCCAGATACGCAGTATTTT. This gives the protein CASSSGTGPDTQYF.

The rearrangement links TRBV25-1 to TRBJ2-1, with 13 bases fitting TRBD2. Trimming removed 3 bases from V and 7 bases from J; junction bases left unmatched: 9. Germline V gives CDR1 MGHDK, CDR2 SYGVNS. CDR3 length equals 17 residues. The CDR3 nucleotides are TGTGCCAGCAGTGATGGAACTAGCGGGAGGGCCAGAAATGAGCAGTTCTTC. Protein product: CASSDGTSGRARNEQFF.

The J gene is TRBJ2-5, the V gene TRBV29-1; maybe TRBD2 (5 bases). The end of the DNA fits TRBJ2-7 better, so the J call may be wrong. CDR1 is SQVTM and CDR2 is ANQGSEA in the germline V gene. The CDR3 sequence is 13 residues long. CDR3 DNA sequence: TGCAGCGTTGCCCTAGCACCAGATGACGAGCAGTACTTC. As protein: CSVALAPDDEQYF.

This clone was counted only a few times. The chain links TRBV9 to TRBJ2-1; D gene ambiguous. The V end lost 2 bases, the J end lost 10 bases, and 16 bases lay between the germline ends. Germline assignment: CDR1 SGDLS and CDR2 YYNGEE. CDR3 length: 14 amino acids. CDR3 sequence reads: CASSVIGDFAEQFF. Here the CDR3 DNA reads TGTGCCAGCAGCGTGATCGGCGATTTCGCGGAGCAGTTCTTC.

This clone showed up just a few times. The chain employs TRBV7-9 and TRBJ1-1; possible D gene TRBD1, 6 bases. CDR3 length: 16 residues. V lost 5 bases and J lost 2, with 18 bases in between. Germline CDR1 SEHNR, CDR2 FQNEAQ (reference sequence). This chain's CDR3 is CASSPSWGPSNTEAFF. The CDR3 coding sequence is TGTGCCAGCAGCCCATCGTGGGGGCCTTCTAACACTGAAGCTTTCTTT. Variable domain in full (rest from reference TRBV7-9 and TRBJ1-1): DTGVSQNPRHKITKRGQNVTFRCDPISEHNRLYWYRQTLGQGPEFLTYFQNEAQLEKSRLLSDRFSAERPKGSFSTLEIQRTEQGDSAMYLCASSPSWGPSNTEAFFGQGTRLTVV.

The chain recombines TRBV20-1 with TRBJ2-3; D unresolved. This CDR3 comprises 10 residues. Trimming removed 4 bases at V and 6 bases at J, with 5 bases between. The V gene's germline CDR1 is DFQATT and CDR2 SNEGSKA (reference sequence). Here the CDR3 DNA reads TGCAGTGCTAACTACGATACGCAGTATTTT. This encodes CSANYDTQYF.

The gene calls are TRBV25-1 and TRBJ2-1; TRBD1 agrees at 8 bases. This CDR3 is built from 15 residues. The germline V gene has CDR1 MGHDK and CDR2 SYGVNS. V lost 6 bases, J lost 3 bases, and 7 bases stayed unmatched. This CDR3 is CASREAGTGYNEQFF. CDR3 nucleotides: TGTGCCAGCAGAGAGGCCGGGACAGGCTACAATGAGCAGTTCTTC.